This TCR beta chain came from a study of blood T cell repertoires in COVID-19. The repertoire was sequenced with immunoSEQ multiplex PCR; TCRdb's copy has only in-frame clones and lacks some. Of around 190,000 clones in the sample, 80% to 85% were seen once. V lost 7 bases to trimming and J lost 0 bases, with 7 bases between them. The CDR3 consists of 12 residues. The germline CDR1 and CDR2 sequences are LNHDA and SQIVND (reference sequence). The V call is TRBV19, the J call TRBJ2-7; D is possibly TRBD1 (5 bases). Specimen: PBMCs or T cells enriched from blood (not recorded which). The origin of this receptor is a woman younger than 45 who had been exposed to COVID-19. CDR3 sequence reads: CASKGFSYEQYF. For the CDR3, the DNA is TGTGCCAGTAAGGGGTTCTCCTACGAGCAGTACTTC.